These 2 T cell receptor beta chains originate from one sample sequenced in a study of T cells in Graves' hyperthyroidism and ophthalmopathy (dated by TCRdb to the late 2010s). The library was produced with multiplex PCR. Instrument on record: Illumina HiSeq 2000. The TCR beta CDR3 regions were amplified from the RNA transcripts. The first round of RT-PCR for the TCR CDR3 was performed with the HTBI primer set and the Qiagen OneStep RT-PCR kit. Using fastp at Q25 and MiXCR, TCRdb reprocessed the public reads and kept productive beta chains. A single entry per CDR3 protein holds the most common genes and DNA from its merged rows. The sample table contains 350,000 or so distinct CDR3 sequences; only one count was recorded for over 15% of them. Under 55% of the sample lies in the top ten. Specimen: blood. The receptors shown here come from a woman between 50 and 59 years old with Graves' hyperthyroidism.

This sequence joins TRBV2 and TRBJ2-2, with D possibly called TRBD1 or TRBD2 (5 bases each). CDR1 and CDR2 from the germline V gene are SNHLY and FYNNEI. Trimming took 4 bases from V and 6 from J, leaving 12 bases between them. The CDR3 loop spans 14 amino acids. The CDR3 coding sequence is TGTGCCAGCAGTGCACTAGAAGGGGCCGGGGAGCTGTTTTTT. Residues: CASSALEGAGELFF.

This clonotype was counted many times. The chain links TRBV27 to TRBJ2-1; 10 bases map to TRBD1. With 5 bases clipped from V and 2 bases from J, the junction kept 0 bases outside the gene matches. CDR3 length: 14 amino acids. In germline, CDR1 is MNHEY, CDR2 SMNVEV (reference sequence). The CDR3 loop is CASSGQGAYNEQFF. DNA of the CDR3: TGTGCCAGCAGTGGACAGGGGGCCTACAATGAGCAGTTCTTC.